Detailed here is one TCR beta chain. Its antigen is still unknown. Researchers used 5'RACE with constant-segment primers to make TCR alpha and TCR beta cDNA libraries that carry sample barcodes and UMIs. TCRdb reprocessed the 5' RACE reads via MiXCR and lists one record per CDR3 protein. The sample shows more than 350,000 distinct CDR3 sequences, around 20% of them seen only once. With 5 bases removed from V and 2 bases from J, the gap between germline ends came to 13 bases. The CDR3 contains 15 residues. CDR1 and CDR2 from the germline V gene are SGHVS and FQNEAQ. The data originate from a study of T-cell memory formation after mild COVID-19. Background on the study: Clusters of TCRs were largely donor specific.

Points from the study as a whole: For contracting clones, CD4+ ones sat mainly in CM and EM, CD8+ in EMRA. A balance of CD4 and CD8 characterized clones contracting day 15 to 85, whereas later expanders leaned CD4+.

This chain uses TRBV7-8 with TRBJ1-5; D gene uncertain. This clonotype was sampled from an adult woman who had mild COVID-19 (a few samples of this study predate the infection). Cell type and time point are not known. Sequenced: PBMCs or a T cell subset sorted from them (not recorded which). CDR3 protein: CASSIGEGGNQPQHF. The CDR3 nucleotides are TGTGCCAGCAGCATCGGGGAGGGCGGCAATCAGCCCCAGCATTTT.